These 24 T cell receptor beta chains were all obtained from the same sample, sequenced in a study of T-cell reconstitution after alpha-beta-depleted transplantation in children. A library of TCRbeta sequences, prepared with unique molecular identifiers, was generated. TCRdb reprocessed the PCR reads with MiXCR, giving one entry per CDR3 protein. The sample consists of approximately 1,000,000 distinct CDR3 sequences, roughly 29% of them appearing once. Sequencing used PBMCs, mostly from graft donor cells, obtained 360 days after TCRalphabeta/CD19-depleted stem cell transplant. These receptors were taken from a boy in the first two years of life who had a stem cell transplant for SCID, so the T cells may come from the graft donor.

The CDR3 is CASSLDSGEAFF. The CDR3 DNA reads TGCGCCAGCTCCCTTGATTCGGGGGAAGCTTTCTTT. V and J are TRBV5-1 and TRBJ1-1; D is uncertain. There are 12 residues in the CDR3. The germline V gene has CDR1 SGHRS and CDR2 YFSETQ. V lost 7 bases, J lost 8 bases, and 15 bases lay in between.

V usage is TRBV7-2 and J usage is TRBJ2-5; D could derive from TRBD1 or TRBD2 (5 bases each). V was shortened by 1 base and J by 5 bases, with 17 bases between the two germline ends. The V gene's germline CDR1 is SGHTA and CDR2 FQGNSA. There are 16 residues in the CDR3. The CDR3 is CASSLEGRISYETQYF. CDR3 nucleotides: TGTGCCAGCAGCTTAGAGGGACGGATCAGTTATGAGACCCAGTACTTC.

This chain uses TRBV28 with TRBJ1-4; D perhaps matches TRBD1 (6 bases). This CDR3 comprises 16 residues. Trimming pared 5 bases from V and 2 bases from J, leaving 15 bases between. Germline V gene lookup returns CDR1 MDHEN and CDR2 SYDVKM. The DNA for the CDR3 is TGTGCCAGCAGTATCGTAACAGGGAGGACTAATGAAAAACTGTTTTTT. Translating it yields CASSIVTGRTNEKLFF.

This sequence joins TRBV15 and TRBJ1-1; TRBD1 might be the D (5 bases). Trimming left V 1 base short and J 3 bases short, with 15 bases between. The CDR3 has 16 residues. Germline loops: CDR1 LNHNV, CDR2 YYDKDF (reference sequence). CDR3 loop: CATSRGMGRGDTEAFF. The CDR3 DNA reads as TGTGCCACCAGCAGAGGGATGGGGCGCGGGGACACTGAAGCTTTCTTT.

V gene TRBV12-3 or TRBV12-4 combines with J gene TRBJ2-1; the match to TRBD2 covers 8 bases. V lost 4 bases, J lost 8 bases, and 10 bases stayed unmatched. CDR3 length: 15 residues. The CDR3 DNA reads TGTGCCAGCAGTTCCCGGCGGGGGGCCTGGGATGAGCAGTTCTTC. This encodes CASSSRRGAWDEQFF.

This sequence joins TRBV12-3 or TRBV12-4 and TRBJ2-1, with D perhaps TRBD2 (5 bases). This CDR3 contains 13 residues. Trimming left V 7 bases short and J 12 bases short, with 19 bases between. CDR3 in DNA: TGTGCCAGCAATCCGGGATCCAACCGAGGGCAGTTCTTC. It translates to CASNPGSNRGQFF.

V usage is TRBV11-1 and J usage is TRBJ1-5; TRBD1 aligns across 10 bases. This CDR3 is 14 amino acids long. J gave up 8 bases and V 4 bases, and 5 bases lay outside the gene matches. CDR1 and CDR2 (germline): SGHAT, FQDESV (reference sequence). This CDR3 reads CASSSTGGSEPQHF. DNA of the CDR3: TGTGCCAGCAGCTCGACAGGGGGCAGCGAGCCCCAGCATTTT.

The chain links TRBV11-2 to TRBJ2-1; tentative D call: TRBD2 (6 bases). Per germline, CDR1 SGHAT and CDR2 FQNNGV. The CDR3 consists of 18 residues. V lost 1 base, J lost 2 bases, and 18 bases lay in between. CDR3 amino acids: CASSLGTTKAGTYNEQFF. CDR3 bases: TGTGCCAGCAGCTTAGGGACCACAAAGGCGGGGACCTACAATGAGCAGTTCTTC.

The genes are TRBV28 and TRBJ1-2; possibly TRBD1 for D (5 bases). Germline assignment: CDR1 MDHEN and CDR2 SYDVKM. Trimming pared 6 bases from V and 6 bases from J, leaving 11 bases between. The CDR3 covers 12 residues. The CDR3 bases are TGTGCCAGCAGGAGACAGCCCCATGGCTACACCTTC. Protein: CASRRQPHGYTF.

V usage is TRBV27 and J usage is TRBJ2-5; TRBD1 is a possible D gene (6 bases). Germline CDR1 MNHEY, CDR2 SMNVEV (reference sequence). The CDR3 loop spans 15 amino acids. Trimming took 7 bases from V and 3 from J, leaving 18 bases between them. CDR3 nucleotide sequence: TGTGCCAGCAATCGCCCTGGGGGCAGGGAAGAGACCCAGTACTTC. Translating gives CASNRPGGREETQYF.

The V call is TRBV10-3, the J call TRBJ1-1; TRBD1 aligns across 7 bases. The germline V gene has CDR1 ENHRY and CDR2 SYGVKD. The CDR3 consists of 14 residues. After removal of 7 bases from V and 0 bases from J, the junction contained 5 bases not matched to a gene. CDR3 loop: CAIKGGQLNTEAFF. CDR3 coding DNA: TGTGCCATCAAGGGGGGACAGTTGAACACTGAAGCTTTCTTT.

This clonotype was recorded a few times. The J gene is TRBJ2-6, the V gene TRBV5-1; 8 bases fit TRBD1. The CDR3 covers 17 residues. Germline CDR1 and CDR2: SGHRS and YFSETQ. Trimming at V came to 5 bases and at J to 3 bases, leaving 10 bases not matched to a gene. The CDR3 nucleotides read TGCGCCAGCAGTTACGGACAGGGAAGAAGTGGGGCCAACGTCCTGACTTTC. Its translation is CASSYGQGRSGANVLTF.

The CDR3 loop reads CASSQDLVTRETQYF. The DNA of the CDR3 is TGTGCCAGCAGCCAAGATTTAGTGACTAGGGAGACCCAGTACTTC. This chain links TRBV14 with TRBJ2-5; possibly TRBD2 for D (6 bases). Germline V lookup: CDR1 SGHDN, CDR2 FVKESK. This CDR3 comprises 15 residues. Trimming took 0 bases from V and 5 from J, leaving 13 bases between them.

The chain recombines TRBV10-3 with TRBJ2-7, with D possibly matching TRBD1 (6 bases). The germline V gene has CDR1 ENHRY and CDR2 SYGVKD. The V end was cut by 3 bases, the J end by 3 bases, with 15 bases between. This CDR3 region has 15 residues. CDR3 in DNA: TGTGCCATCAGTGACAGACAGGCGGGCGTCTACGAGCAGTACTTC. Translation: CAISDRQAGVYEQYF.

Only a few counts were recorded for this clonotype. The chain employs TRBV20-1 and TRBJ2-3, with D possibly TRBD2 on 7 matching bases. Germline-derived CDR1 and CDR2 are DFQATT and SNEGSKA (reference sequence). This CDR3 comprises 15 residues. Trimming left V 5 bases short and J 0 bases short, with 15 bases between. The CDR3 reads CSAGGGGTSTDTQYF. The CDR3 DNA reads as TGCAGTGCTGGGGGGGGCGGGACTAGCACAGATACGCAGTATTTT.

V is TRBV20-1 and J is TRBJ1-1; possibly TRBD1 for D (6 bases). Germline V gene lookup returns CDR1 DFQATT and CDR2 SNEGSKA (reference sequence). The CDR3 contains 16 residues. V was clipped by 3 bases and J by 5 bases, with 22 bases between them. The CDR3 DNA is TGCAGTGCTAGCGCCCTCGGGGGGGTAAGGGGGACTGAAGCTTTCTTT. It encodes CSASALGGVRGTEAFF.

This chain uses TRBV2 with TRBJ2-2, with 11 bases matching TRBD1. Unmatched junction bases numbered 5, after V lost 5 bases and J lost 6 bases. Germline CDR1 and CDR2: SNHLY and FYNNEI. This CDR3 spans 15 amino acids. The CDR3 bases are TGTGCCAGCAGTACGGGACAGGGGGTCGCCGGGGAGCTGTTTTTT. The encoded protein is CASSTGQGVAGELFF.

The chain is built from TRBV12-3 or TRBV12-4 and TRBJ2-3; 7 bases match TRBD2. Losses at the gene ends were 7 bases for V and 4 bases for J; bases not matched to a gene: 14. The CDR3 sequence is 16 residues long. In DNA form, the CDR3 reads TGTGCCAGCACCCGCGGGGGAGGGCGGTCAGCAGATACGCAGTATTTT. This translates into CASTRGGGRSADTQYF.

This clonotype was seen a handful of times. The CDR3 nucleotides are TGTGCCAGCAAGGAGAGAAGCTCCTATAATTCACCCCTCCACTTT. Amino acids: CASKERSSYNSPLHF. The genes are TRBV12-3 or TRBV12-4 and TRBJ1-6; no definite D call. The CDR3 totals 15 residues. Deletions cut 7 bases from V and 0 bases from J, with 10 bases between.

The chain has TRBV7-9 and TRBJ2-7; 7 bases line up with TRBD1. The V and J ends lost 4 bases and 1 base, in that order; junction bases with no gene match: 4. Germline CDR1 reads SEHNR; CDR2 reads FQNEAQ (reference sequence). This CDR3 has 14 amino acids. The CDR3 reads CASSSGTASYEQYF. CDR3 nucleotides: TGTGCCAGCAGCTCCGGGACAGCGTCCTACGAGCAGTACTTC.

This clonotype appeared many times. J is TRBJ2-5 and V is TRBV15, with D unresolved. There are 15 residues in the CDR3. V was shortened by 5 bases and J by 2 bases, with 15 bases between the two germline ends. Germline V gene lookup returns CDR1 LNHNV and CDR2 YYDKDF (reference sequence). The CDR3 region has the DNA TGTGCCACCAGCGAGAATGGTGTGGATCAAGAGACCCAGTACTTC. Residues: CATSENGVDQETQYF.

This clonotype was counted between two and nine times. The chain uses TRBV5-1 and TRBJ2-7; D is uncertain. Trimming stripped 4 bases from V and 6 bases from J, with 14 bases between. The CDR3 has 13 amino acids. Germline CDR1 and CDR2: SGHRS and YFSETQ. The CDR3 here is CASSKDGLIEQYF. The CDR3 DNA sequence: TGCGCCAGCAGCAAGGACGGGCTGATCGAGCAGTACTTC.

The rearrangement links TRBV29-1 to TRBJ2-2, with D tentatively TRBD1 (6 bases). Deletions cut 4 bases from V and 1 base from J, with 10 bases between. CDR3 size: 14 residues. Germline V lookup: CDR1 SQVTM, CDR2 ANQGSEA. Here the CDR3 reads CSVVARGNTGELFF. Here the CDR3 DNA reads TGCAGCGTTGTAGCCAGGGGGAACACCGGGGAGCTGTTTTTT.

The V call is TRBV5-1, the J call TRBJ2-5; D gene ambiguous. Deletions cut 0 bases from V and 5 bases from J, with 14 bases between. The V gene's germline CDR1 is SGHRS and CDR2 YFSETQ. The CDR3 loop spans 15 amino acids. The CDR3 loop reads CASSLGFDTVETQYF. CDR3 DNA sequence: TGCGCCAGCAGCTTGGGGTTTGACACAGTCGAGACCCAGTACTTC. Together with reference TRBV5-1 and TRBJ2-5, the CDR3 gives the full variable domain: KAGVTQTPRYLIKTRGQQVTLSCSPISGHRSVSWYQQTPGQGLQFLFEYFSETQRNKGNFPGRFSGRQFSNSRSEMNVSTLELGDSALYLCASSLGFDTVETQYFGPGTRLLVL.